This T cell receptor (beta chain) was obtained from a study of blood T cell repertoires in COVID-19. Those enrolled, adults aged roughly 18 to 90 years, came from about 24 US areas. Cohorts were based on clinical histories the participants reported. Two consecutive negative NP/OP PCR tests, clearance, or resolved symptoms defined Cohort 3 recovery. The junction had 4 bases not matched to a gene; V was cut back by 3 bases and J by 8 bases. The CDR3 is 13 residues long. CDR1 is LNHDA and CDR2 is SQIVND in the germline V gene (reference sequence). TCRdb's table, derived via immunoSEQ multiplex PCR, lists solely in-frame clones and lacks some. Of about 300,000 clones listed, roughly 86% are singletons.

The origin of this receptor is a young woman who had recovered from COVID-19. This chain links TRBV19 with TRBJ1-2; 9 nucleotides align to TRBD1. What was sequenced was PBMCs or T cells enriched from blood (not recorded which). The DNA for the CDR3 is TGTGCCAGTAGTATGGGACAGGGCTGGGGCTACACCTTC. Translation: CASSMGQGWGYTF. Using reference TRBV19 and TRBJ1-2 for the parts outside the CDR3, the full variable domain is DGGITQSPKYLFRKEGQNVTLSCEQNLNHDAMYWYRQDPGQGLRLIYYSQIVNDFQKGDIAEGYSVSREKKESFPLTVTSAQKNPTAFYLCASSMGQGWGYTFGSGTRLTVV.